What follows describes a single T cell receptor (beta chain). Its matching antigen is unknown. The CDR3 is 14 amino acids. Germline V lookup: CDR1 ENHRY, CDR2 SYGVKD. Trimming removed 6 bases from V and 1 base from J; junction bases left unmatched: 3. RNA transcripts yielded amplified TCR beta CDR3 regions. Initially, a first-round RT-PCR of the TCR CDR3 employed the HTBI primer set. A single record per CDR3 protein comes from TCRdb applying MiXCR to the multiplex PCR reads. The sample has 500,000 to 750,000 distinct CDR3 sequences; just over 45% are singletons. Stability of Graves' hyperthyroidism was defined as absent ophthalmopathy progression within 18 months. Hyperthyroidism, newly diagnosed and lasting under 2 months, affected patients aged 18 to 65. The data are from a study of T cells in Graves' hyperthyroidism and ophthalmopathy. Study-wide findings and caveats: Through a model of 13 V-J features, ophthalmopathy was separated from stable hyperthyroidism.

This clonotype was sampled from a woman in her late teens or twenties with Graves' hyperthyroidism. The rearrangement uses TRBV10-3 and TRBJ2-3, with 8 bases fitting TRBD2. Material for sequencing was peripheral blood or thyroid tissue (not recorded which). The CDR3 reads CAIRELAGTDTQYF. For the CDR3, the DNA is TGTGCCATCAGAGAACTAGCGGGCACAGATACGCAGTATTTT.